The 21 T cell receptor beta chains presented below share a single source sample, sequenced in a study of CD4 T cells in relation to SARS-CoV-2 and coronaviruses. Antigens of these TCRs are unknown. The unexposed donors gave CD4+ T cells in about 2010-2019, prior to COVID-19. The cells were cultured for approximately 10 days before CD4+ T cells were isolated. TCRdb's copy holds only in-frame clones and misses some; the assay was immunoSEQ multiplex PCR. The sample yields under 25,000 clones, over 70% seen once. Sequencing was done on a sample of CD4+ T cells from PBMCs, cultured in vitro. These receptors all come from a human donor in good health.

In this sample, this clone turned up a few times. The rearrangement uses TRBV18 and TRBJ2-3; 11 bases map to TRBD2. Germline loops: CDR1 KGHSH, CDR2 LQKENI. This CDR3 is 16 amino acids long. Germline trimming cut 1 base from V and 0 bases from J; bases unmatched to any gene: 0. CDR3: CASSPLAGGSTDTQYF. CDR3 coding DNA: TGTGCCAGCTCACCACTAGCGGGGGGGAGCACAGATACGCAGTATTTT.

This clone was detected a few times. The rearrangement joins TRBV3-1 (or the pseudogene TRBV3-2) to TRBJ1-2, with D perhaps matching TRBD1 (5 bases). The V and J ends lost 5 bases and 8 bases respectively, with 18 bases between them. The CDR3 sequence is 14 residues long. CDR1 is LGHDT, CDR2 YNNKEL, per germline (reference sequence). The CDR3 DNA is TGTGCCAGCAGCGCCGGGGCAGGACCCCTAGGCTACACCTTC. It yields the protein CASSAGAGPLGYTF.

The chain combines TRBV7-9 with TRBJ2-1, with 9 nucleotides matching TRBD2. This CDR3 contains 13 residues. V lost 7 bases and J lost 7; bases outside the gene matches: 5. Germline lookup yields CDR1 SEHNR and CDR2 FQNEAQ (reference sequence). In DNA, the CDR3 is TGTGCCAGCACGCGGGGGGGGACGAATGAGCAGTTCTTC. Translation: CASTRGGTNEQFF.

CDR3 region: CASSHTQNYEQYF. CDR3 DNA sequence: TGCGCCAGCAGCCATACACAGAACTACGAGCAGTACTTC. V usage is TRBV4-3 and J usage is TRBJ2-7, with no clear D. Per germline, CDR1 LGHNA and CDR2 YSLEER. V was clipped by 3 bases and J by 3 bases, with 9 bases between them. The CDR3 extends over 13 amino acids.

The gene calls are TRBV19 and TRBJ1-4, with D hard to call. Trimming cost V 3 bases and J 5 bases, with 10 bases left between them. The CDR3 has 14 amino acids. Germline V gene data show CDR1 as LNHDA and CDR2 as SQIVND (reference sequence). In nucleotides, the CDR3 is TGTGCCAGTAGTATGGGAACGGAGAATGAAAAACTGTTTTTT. This translates into CASSMGTENEKLFF.

The rearrangement links TRBV6-6 to TRBJ1-5, with D uncertain. V gave up 0 bases and J gave up 4 bases, with 7 bases separating them. In germline, CDR1 is MNHNY, CDR2 SVGAGI (reference sequence). The CDR3 extends over 14 amino acids. The CDR3 is CASSYSRGNQPQHF. The CDR3 DNA follows: TGTGCCAGCAGTTACTCAAGAGGGAATCAGCCCCAGCATTTT.

This chain uses TRBV19 with TRBJ1-6; D call uncertain. Germline values: CDR1 LNHDA, CDR2 SQIVND (reference sequence). This CDR3 region has 15 residues. Trimming shortened V by 4 bases and J by 7 bases, and 14 bases separated the two germline ends. CDR3 coding DNA: TGTGCCAGTAGTAGTGGCTACCCAAGAAATTCACCCCTCCACTTT. Protein sequence: CASSSGYPRNSPLHF.

The rearrangement uses TRBV4-3 and TRBJ1-2, with D unclear. The CDR3 covers 15 residues. V dropped 0 bases and J dropped 3 bases, with 11 bases sitting between them. CDR1 and CDR2 from the germline V gene are LGHNA and YSLEER. CDR3 DNA: TGCGCCAGCAGCCAAGATGCGGTAGCCTACTATGGCTACACCTTC. This sequence encodes CASSQDAVAYYGYTF.

In this sample, this clone turned up a few times. This chain uses TRBV7-2 with TRBJ1-4; weak D call: TRBD1 (5 bases). The CDR3 spans 15 residues. The germline V gene has CDR1 SGHTA and CDR2 FQGNSA. Deletions cut 1 base from V and 8 bases from J, with 14 bases between. The CDR3 DNA reads as TGTGCCAGCAGCTTAGGGACACCGGGTCGGGAAAAACTGTTTTTT. Its protein is CASSLGTPGREKLFF.

V gene TRBV29-1 combines with J gene TRBJ1-1; 7 nucleotides match TRBD1. The ends lost 6 bases at V and 2 bases at J; junction bases unmatched: 6. This CDR3 contains 13 residues. Germline loops: CDR1 SQVTM, CDR2 ANQGSEA. CDR3 amino acids: CSVARDRNTEAFF. In DNA form, the CDR3 reads TGCAGCGTAGCAAGGGACAGAAACACTGAAGCTTTCTTT. Full variable domain (rest looked up from reference TRBV29-1 and TRBJ1-1): SAVISQKPSRDICQRGTSLTIQCQVDSQVTMMFWYRQQPGQSLTLIATANQGSEATYESGFVIDKFPISRPNLTFSTLTVSNMSPEDSSIYLCSVARDRNTEAFFGQGTRLTVV.

As for this clone: Mismatch with germline at one junction end may stem from a read error. V usage is TRBV3-1 (or the pseudogene TRBV3-2) and J usage is TRBJ2-2; D uncertain. This CDR3 comprises 15 residues. Germline assignment: CDR1 LGHDT and CDR2 YNNKEL (reference sequence). The CDR3 protein is CASSPEWLNPGELFF. As DNA, the CDR3 is TGTGCCAGCAGCCCCGAGTGGTTGAACCCCGGGGAGCTGTTTTTT.

V gene TRBV5-4 combines with J gene TRBJ1-3; D unresolved. The CDR3 length is 16 residues. Germline V gene sequence: CDR1 SGHNT, CDR2 YYREEE (reference sequence). The V end lost 4 bases, the J end lost 1 base, and 15 bases lay between the germline ends. The CDR3 DNA follows: TGTGCCAGCAGCCTCTCGAGCCTCGGGTCTGGAAACACCATATATTTT. This encodes CASSLSSLGSGNTIYF.

For the CDR3, the DNA is TGTGCCAGTAGTGTTATAGGACTAGCGTACTCCTACAATGAGCAGTTCTTC. Translating it yields CASSVIGLAYSYNEQFF. The V call is TRBV19, the J call TRBJ2-1; 9 bases align to TRBD2. Germline values: CDR1 LNHDA, CDR2 SQIVND (reference sequence). The V and J ends lost 5 bases and 0 bases, in that order; junction bases with no gene match: 8. The CDR3 has 17 amino acids.

This rearrangement joins TRBV6-5 to TRBJ2-2; either TRBD1 or TRBD2 may fit D (7 bases each). CDR3 length equals 15 residues. Germline CDR1 is MNHEY and CDR2 is SVGAGI. Trimming pared 5 bases from V and 4 bases from J, leaving 14 bases between. CDR3 nucleotide sequence: TGTGCCAGCAGTAAAACCAGGGGGGGCACCGGGGAGCTGTTTTTT. This translates into CASSKTRGGTGELFF.

The genes are TRBV19 and TRBJ1-2; 10 bases line up with TRBD1. The junction had 8 bases not matched to a gene; V was cut back by 6 bases and J by 13 bases. The CDR3 totals 12 residues. Germline loops: CDR1 LNHDA, CDR2 SQIVND (reference sequence). The DNA for the CDR3 is TGTGCCAGTAGCCCCGGACAGGGGGAAGCCACCTTC. Amino acids: CASSPGQGEATF.

The chain employs TRBV6-5 and TRBJ2-7, with D possibly being TRBD1 (6 bases). This CDR3 has 13 residues. Per germline, CDR1 MNHEY and CDR2 SVGAGI. V dropped 7 bases and J dropped 4 bases, with 14 bases sitting between them. The CDR3 DNA is TGTGCCAGCACTGGGGCGAGGGGGTACGAGCAGTACTTC. Its translation is CASTGARGYEQYF.

This CDR3 reads CASSTGQGLRGYGYTF. CDR3 in DNA: TGTGCCAGCAGCACCGGACAGGGACTTAGGGGCTATGGCTACACCTTC. V gene TRBV7-8 combines with J gene TRBJ1-2, with 8 bases matching TRBD1. Germline trimming cut 5 bases from V and 4 bases from J; bases unmatched to any gene: 12. Per germline, CDR1 SGHVS and CDR2 FQNEAQ. There are 16 residues in the CDR3. The whole variable domain, remainder taken from reference TRBV7-8 and TRBJ1-2, is GAGVSQSPRYKVAKRGQDVALRCDPISGHVSLFWYQQALGQGPEFLTYFQNEAQLDKSGLPSDRFFAERPEGSVSTLKIQRTQQEDSAVYLCASSTGQGLRGYGYTFGSGTRLTVV.

This clone occurred a few times. The chain is built from TRBV2 and TRBJ2-1, with D possibly being TRBD1 (6 bases). The CDR3 is made up of 13 amino acids. V lost 7 bases and J lost 3, with 10 bases in between. The germline V gene has CDR1 SNHLY and CDR2 FYNNEI. The CDR3 nucleotides are TGTGCCAGCAACATAGGGGGCTACAATGAGCAGTTCTTC. Protein: CASNIGGYNEQFF. The full variable domain, its missing parts supplied by reference TRBV2 and TRBJ2-1, is EPEVTQTPSHQVTQMGQEVILRCVPISNHLYFYWYRQILGQKVEFLVSFYNNEISEKSEIFDDQFSVERPDGSNFTLKIRSTKLEDSAMYFCASNIGGYNEQFFGPGTRLTVL.

This chain connects TRBV5-4 to TRBJ1-4; 7 nucleotides match TRBD1. This CDR3 is 15 amino acids long. Germline V gene sequence: CDR1 SGHNT, CDR2 YYREEE (reference sequence). Losses at the gene ends were 2 bases for V and 3 bases for J; bases not matched to a gene: 4. This chain's CDR3 is CASSFTGTANEKLFF. The CDR3 region has the DNA TGTGCCAGCAGCTTTACCGGGACAGCTAATGAAAAACTGTTTTTT. Full variable domain (rest looked up from reference TRBV5-4 and TRBJ1-4): ETGVTQSPTHLIKTRGQQVTLRCSSQSGHNTVSWYQQALGQGPQFIFQYYREEENGRGNFPPRFSGLQFPNYSSELNVNALELDDSALYLCASSFTGTANEKLFFGSGTQLSVL.

The V gene is TRBV6-2 or TRBV6-3, the J gene TRBJ2-1; 10 bases are a match to TRBD2. Germline CDR1 is MNHEY and CDR2 is SVGEGT. V lost 5 bases to trimming and J lost 8 bases; unmatched junction nucleotides: 15. The CDR3 spans 17 residues. The CDR3 sequence: CASSTQRGGIGIDEQFF. In DNA, the CDR3 is TGTGCCAGCAGTACCCAGCGGGGGGGAATTGGTATCGATGAGCAGTTCTTC.

The CDR3, as DNA: TGTGCCAGCTCACCACCTTGGCGGGGGGACCAAGAGACCCAGTACTTC. It encodes CASSPPWRGDQETQYF. The chain is built from TRBV18 and TRBJ2-5; 8 positions match TRBD2. The length of the CDR3 is 16 residues. V shed 0 bases, J shed 0 bases, and the junction held 3 bases outside the gene matches. Germline V lookup: CDR1 KGHSH, CDR2 LQKENI.